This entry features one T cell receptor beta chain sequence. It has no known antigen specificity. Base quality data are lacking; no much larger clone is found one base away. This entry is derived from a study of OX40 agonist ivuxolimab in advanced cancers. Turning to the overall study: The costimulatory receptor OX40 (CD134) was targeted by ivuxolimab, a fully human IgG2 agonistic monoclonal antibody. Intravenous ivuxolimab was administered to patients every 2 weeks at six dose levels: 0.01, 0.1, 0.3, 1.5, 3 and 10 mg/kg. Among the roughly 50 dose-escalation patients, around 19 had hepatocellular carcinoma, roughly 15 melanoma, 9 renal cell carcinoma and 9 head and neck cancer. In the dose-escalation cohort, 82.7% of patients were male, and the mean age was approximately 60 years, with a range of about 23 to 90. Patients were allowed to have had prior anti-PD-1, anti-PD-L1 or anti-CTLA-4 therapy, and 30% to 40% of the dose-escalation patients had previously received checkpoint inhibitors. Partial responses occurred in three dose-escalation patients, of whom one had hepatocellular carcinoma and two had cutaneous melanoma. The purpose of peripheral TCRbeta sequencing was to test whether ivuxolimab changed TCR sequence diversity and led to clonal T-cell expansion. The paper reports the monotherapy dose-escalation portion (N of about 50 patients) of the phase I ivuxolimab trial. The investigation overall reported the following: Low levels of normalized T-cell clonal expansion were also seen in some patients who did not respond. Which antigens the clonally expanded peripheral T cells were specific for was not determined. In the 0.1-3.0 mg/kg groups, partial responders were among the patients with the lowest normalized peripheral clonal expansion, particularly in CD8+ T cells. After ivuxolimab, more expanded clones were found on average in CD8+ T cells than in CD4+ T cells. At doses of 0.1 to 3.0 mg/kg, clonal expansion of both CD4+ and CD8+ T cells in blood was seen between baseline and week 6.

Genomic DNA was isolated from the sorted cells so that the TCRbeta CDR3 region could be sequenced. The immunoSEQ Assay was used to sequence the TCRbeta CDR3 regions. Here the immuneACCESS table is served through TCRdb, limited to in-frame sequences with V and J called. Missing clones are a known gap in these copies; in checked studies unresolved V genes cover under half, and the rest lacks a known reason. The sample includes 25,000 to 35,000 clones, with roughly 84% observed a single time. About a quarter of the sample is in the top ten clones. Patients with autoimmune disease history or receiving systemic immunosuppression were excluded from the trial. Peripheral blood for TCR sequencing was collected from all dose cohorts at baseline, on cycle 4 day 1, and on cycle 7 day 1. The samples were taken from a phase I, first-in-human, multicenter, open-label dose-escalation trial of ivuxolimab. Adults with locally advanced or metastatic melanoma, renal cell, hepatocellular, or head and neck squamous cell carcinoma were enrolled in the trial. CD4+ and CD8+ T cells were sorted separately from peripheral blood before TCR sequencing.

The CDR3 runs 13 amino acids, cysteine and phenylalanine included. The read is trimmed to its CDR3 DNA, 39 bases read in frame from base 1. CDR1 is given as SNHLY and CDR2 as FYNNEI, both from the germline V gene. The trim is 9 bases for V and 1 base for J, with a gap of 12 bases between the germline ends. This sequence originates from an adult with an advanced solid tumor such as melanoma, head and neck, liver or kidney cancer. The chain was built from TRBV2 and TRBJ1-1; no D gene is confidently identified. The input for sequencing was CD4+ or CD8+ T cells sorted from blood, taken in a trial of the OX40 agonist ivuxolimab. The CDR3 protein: CASLGLGNTEAFF. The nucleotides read TGTGCCAGTTTAGGGCTCGGGAACACTGAAGCTTTCTTT.